This is a list of T cell receptor beta chains from one sample in a study of cytomegalovirus exposure and HLA in healthy donors. Assay: immunoSEQ multiplex PCR; the TCRdb copy retains only in-frame clones and omits some. This repertoire shows about 180,000 clones, 70% to 80% found once; its top ten account for about 2.4%. The sample taken for sequencing was PBMCs. These receptors all come from a man between 60 and 75 years old in good health and CMV-seronegative. The CDR3 runs from the conserved cysteine through the conserved F or W. Clone size appears in some rows only: once, few, many, or a class for an expanded clone.

J: TRBJ1-1; size: .; V: TRBV27; CDR3: CASSSPGGALNTEAFF
J: TRBJ2-1; size: .; V: TRBV20-1; CDR3: CSAALSPGQFF
J: TRBJ2-2; size: .; V: TRBV11-2; CDR3: CASSLVGGYIGELFF
J: TRBJ1-2; size: .; V: TRBV28; CDR3: CASSSGYGYTF
J: TRBJ1-1; size: .; V: TRBV19; CDR3: CASSEGMNTEAFF
J: TRBJ2-2; size: once; V: TRBV6-5; CDR3: CASSYGVSGRAGELFF
J: TRBJ2-3; size: .; V: TRBV27; CDR3: CASSLRGFRTDTQYF
J: TRBJ2-7; size: .; V: TRBV19; CDR3: CASSTQGQGFYEQYF
J: TRBJ2-5; size: few; V: TRBV6-6; CDR3: CASSWTGTRETQYF
J: TRBJ1-2; size: .; V: TRBV2; CDR3: CASRELGQGNYGYTF
J: TRBJ2-3; size: few; V: TRBV28; CDR3: CASSARGLETDTQYF
J: TRBJ2-1; size: .; V: TRBV5-1; CDR3: CASSLSGQGARNEQFF
J: TRBJ2-2; size: few; V: TRBV5-6; CDR3: CASSPELSGGELFF
J: TRBJ2-5; size: .; V: TRBV2; CDR3: CASSVSGGGETQYF
J: TRBJ1-3; size: .; V: TRBV6-5; CDR3: CASIDGQGVGTIYF
J: .; size: .; V: TRBV5-1; CDR3: CASSGGQGAGEQYF
J: TRBJ2-7; size: .; V: TRBV23-1; CDR3: CASSPFAGSPYEQYF
J: TRBJ1-2; size: .; V: TRBV6-5; CDR3: CASSYSRYDANYGYTF
J: TRBJ2-5; size: .; V: TRBV2; CDR3: CASSGRQGLLETQYF
J: TRBJ2-3; size: .; V: TRBV27; CDR3: CASSWGSQDTQYF
J: TRBJ2-7; size: .; V: TRBV28; CDR3: CASSFLPGSNEQYF
J: TRBJ1-1; size: .; V: TRBV2; CDR3: CASRRGLRWITEAFF
J: TRBJ2-3; size: .; V: TRBV6-1; CDR3: CASAVGGDDTDTQYF
J: TRBJ2-3; size: .; V: TRBV19; CDR3: CASSPGATDTQYF
J: TRBJ1-5; size: .; V: TRBV6-6; CDR3: CASTPHSLSNQPQHF
J: TRBJ1-2; size: few; V: TRBV5-1; CDR3: CASSQKREAGNYGYTF
J: TRBJ2-7; size: few; V: TRBV5-1; CDR3: CASSLDPAGEQYF
J: TRBJ2-3; size: .; V: TRBV7-3; CDR3: CASSATGPDTQYF
J: .; size: .; V: TRBV29-1; CDR3: CSVSADRGGYEQYF
J: TRBJ1-2; size: .; V: TRBV6-5; CDR3: CVSRPTGNYGYTF
J: TRBJ1-4; size: once; V: TRBV7-6; CDR3: CASSGGLSNEKLFF
J: TRBJ2-7; size: .; V: TRBV10-3; CDR3: CAISDLYEQYF
J: TRBJ1-3; size: .; V: TRBV11-2; CDR3: CASSLGLSSGNTIYF
J: TRBJ1-3; size: .; V: TRBV5-1; CDR3: CASSPGGQSSGNTIYF
J: TRBJ1-2; size: .; V: TRBV6-5; CDR3: CASSQGTGRGYTF
J: TRBJ2-1; size: .; V: TRBV5-1; CDR3: CASSWAGTGVNEQFF
J: TRBJ2-1; size: .; V: TRBV9; CDR3: CASSVGTSGRAGEQFF
J: TRBJ2-7; size: .; V: TRBV30; CDR3: CAWEDDASYEQYF
J: TRBJ2-2; size: .; V: TRBV5-1; CDR3: CASSLGDRATGELFF
J: TRBJ1-4; size: .; V: TRBV5-4; CDR3: CASSLSRGIGEKLFF
J: TRBJ1-4; size: .; V: TRBV5-1; CDR3: CASSWNDRRDEKLFF
J: TRBJ2-5; size: .; V: TRBV2; CDR3: CASSEGQAGAQETQYF
J: TRBJ1-1; size: .; V: TRBV14; CDR3: CASSQEANTEAFF